The clone carrying this T cell receptor beta chain occurred a few times. What it binds is unknown. Making TCR cDNA involved 5'RACE template switching, which added UMIs and a universal primer site. TCRdb re-derived calls from the 5' RACE reads in MiXCR, one entry per CDR3 protein. The data show almost 600,000 distinct CDR3 sequences, approximately 15% seen once. The data stem from a study of T cells after yellow fever vaccination. CDR1 and CDR2 from the germline V gene are SQVTM and ANQGSEA. This CDR3 has 14 residues. Trimming removed 5 bases at V and 6 bases at J, with 16 bases between. Study-level findings and limits: In post-booster samples, most primary-vaccination clones reappeared (96% CD4, roughly 88% CD8). The secondary response was weaker but peaked faster, day 5 versus 15. Across the CD4 and CD8 compartments, a small share of clonotypes was present in both.

This specimen consisted of PBMCs, obtained on the day of the yellow fever booster vaccination. This chain joins TRBV29-1 and TRBJ2-2, with D possibly being TRBD2 (7 bases). The source is a man aged 25-40 years who received the YFV17D yellow fever vaccine. The DNA of the CDR3 is TGCAGCGTTCAGGGAGGGGGAGGAGCCGGGGAGCTGTTTTTT. Protein: CSVQGGGGAGELFF.